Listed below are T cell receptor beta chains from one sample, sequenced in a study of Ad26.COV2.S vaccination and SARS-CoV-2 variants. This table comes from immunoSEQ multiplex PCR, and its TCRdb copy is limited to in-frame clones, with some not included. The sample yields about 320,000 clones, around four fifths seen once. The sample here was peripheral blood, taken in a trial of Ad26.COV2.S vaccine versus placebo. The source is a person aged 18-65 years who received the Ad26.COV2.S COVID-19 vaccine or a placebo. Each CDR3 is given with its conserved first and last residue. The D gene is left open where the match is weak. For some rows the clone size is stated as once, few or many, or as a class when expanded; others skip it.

CDR3nt: TGTGCCAGCAACGGGGGCCGCTACACTGAAGCTTTCTTT; CDR3aa: CASNGGRYTEAFF; v_gene: TRBV6-5; d_gene: -; j_gene: TRBJ1-1; abundance: -
CDR3nt: TGTGCCAGCAGTCTCGGACAAGGAGCTAATTCACCCCTCCACTTT; CDR3aa: CASSLGQGANSPLHF; v_gene: TRBV11-2; d_gene: -; j_gene: TRBJ1-6; abundance: -
CDR3nt: TGTGCCAGCAGTTACGGGACAGGGGGCAGGAATTCACCCCTCCACTTT; CDR3aa: CASSYGTGGRNSPLHF; v_gene: TRBV6-5; d_gene: TRBD1; j_gene: TRBJ1-6; abundance: once
CDR3nt: TGTGCCAGCAGTTACGGTCGGGGGGGGTCCTACAATGAGCAGTTCTTC; CDR3aa: CASSYGRGGSYNEQFF; v_gene: TRBV6-5; d_gene: TRBD2; j_gene: TRBJ2-1; abundance: -
CDR3nt: TGTGCCTGGAGTGCTGGGACAGATGGCACAGATACGCAGTATTTT; CDR3aa: CAWSAGTDGTDTQYF; v_gene: TRBV30; d_gene: TRBD1; j_gene: TRBJ2-3; abundance: -
CDR3nt: TGTGCCAGCAGCCAAGATTTATTGGAGACCCAGTACTTC; CDR3aa: CASSQDLLETQYF; v_gene: TRBV3-1/TRBV3-2; d_gene: -; j_gene: TRBJ2-5; abundance: few
CDR3nt: TGTGCCATCAGTGAGGCTAACGAGCAGTACTTC; CDR3aa: CAISEANEQYF; v_gene: TRBV10-3; d_gene: -; j_gene: TRBJ2-7; abundance: -
CDR3nt: TGTGCCAGCAGCCACTCAATCCGGGGAGGAGACCGGGGACAGCCCCAGCATTTT; CDR3aa: CASSHSIRGGDRGQPQHF; v_gene: TRBV4-2; d_gene: -; j_gene: TRBJ1-5; abundance: -
CDR3nt: TGTGCCAGCAGCTTAGTCGTCAGTGCCTACGAGCAGTACTTC; CDR3aa: CASSLVVSAYEQYF; v_gene: TRBV11-2; d_gene: -; j_gene: TRBJ2-7; abundance: few
CDR3nt: TGCGCCAGCAGCCAAGTCGACAGCAGTTATAGCAATCAGCCCCAGCATTTT; CDR3aa: CASSQVDSSYSNQPQHF; v_gene: TRBV4-1; d_gene: -; j_gene: TRBJ1-5; abundance: -
CDR3nt: TGTGCCAGCAACAGAGGAGACTATGGCTACACCTTC; CDR3aa: CASNRGDYGYTF; v_gene: TRBV12-3/TRBV12-4; d_gene: -; j_gene: TRBJ1-2; abundance: -
CDR3nt: TGTGCCACAGGACAGGGGTGGGGGGAGACCCAGTACTTC; CDR3aa: CATGQGWGETQYF; v_gene: TRBV19; d_gene: TRBD1; j_gene: TRBJ2-5; abundance: -
CDR3nt: TGTGCCAGCAGCTTGGAAACAGCCACTAACTATGGCTACACCTTC; CDR3aa: CASSLETATNYGYTF; v_gene: TRBV5-4; d_gene: -; j_gene: TRBJ1-2; abundance: few
CDR3nt: TGTGCCAGCAGCTCCCGCATACGAGAGACCCAGTACTTC; CDR3aa: CASSSRIRETQYF; v_gene: TRBV7-8; d_gene: -; j_gene: TRBJ2-5; abundance: -
CDR3nt: TGTGCCAGCAGTGAATTAGGAGGGGATCAGCCCCAGCATTTT; CDR3aa: CASSELGGDQPQHF; v_gene: TRBV25-1; d_gene: -; j_gene: TRBJ1-5; abundance: -
CDR3nt: TGTGCCAGCAGCCAGGCCTGGGGAGCGGGGGGCACAGATACGCAGTATTTT; CDR3aa: CASSQAWGAGGTDTQYF; v_gene: TRBV4-2; d_gene: TRBD2; j_gene: TRBJ2-3; abundance: -
CDR3nt: TGTGCCAGCTCACCATCAGCAGCTAACTATGGCTACACCTTC; CDR3aa: CASSPSAANYGYTF; v_gene: TRBV18; d_gene: -; j_gene: TRBJ1-2; abundance: -
CDR3nt: TGTGCCAGTAGTATCAGTCCCCGGAATGACTATGAGCAGTTCTTC; CDR3aa: CASSISPRNDYEQFF; v_gene: TRBV19; d_gene: -; j_gene: TRBJ2-1; abundance: -
CDR3nt: TGTGCCAGCAGCGCCTCGAGTACCTCCTACGAGCAGTACTTC; CDR3aa: CASSASSTSYEQYF; v_gene: TRBV7-9; d_gene: -; j_gene: TRBJ2-7; abundance: -
CDR3nt: TGTGCCAGCAGTTACGGGGGGGCGCTTCTCGGTCAGCCCCAGCATTTT; CDR3aa: CASSYGGALLGQPQHF; v_gene: TRBV6-6; d_gene: -; j_gene: TRBJ1-5; abundance: once
CDR3nt: TGTGCCAGCAGCTTAGGGGCCACCCCCTACGAGCAGTACTTC; CDR3aa: CASSLGATPYEQYF; v_gene: TRBV7-9; d_gene: -; j_gene: TRBJ2-7; abundance: -
CDR3nt: TGTGCCAGCAGCTTCGGTGGGGGTGAAGCTTTCTTT; CDR3aa: CASSFGGGEAFF; v_gene: TRBV7-3; d_gene: -; j_gene: TRBJ1-1; abundance: -
CDR3nt: TGCGCCAGCAGCCAAGAGGCAGCTTACTACAATGAGCAGTTCTTC; CDR3aa: CASSQEAAYYNEQFF; v_gene: TRBV4-1; d_gene: -; j_gene: TRBJ2-1; abundance: -
CDR3nt: TGTGCCAGCACAGCTTCTAGCGGGGGGACAAATGAGCAGTTCTTC; CDR3aa: CASTASSGGTNEQFF; v_gene: TRBV5-4; d_gene: TRBD2; j_gene: TRBJ2-1; abundance: -
CDR3nt: TGCGCCAGCAGCTTGGAACAGGTGCATTACGAGCAGTACTTC; CDR3aa: CASSLEQVHYEQYF; v_gene: TRBV5-1; d_gene: -; j_gene: TRBJ2-7; abundance: once
CDR3nt: TGTGCCAGCAGCTTAGAGCAGGGGGCGCTGAACACTGAAGCTTTCTTT; CDR3aa: CASSLEQGALNTEAFF; v_gene: TRBV13; d_gene: TRBD1; j_gene: TRBJ1-1; abundance: once
CDR3nt: TGTGCCAGTAGTATAGGAGGGGAGCATCTCGAGCAGTACTTC; CDR3aa: CASSIGGEHLEQYF; v_gene: TRBV19; d_gene: -; j_gene: TRBJ2-7; abundance: many
CDR3nt: TGTGCCAGCAGAATCCCCGGGGACACTGAAGCTTTCTTT; CDR3aa: CASRIPGDTEAFF; v_gene: TRBV6-5; d_gene: -; j_gene: TRBJ1-1; abundance: -
CDR3nt: TGTGCCAGCAGCCGGACTAGAGGCCACGAGCAGTACTTC; CDR3aa: CASSRTRGHEQYF; v_gene: TRBV14; d_gene: TRBD2; j_gene: TRBJ2-7; abundance: -
CDR3nt: TGTGCCAGCACGAGGGGGCCCTCGGGAGAGACCCAGTACTTC; CDR3aa: CASTRGPSGETQYF; v_gene: TRBV2; d_gene: TRBD1; j_gene: TRBJ2-5; abundance: -
CDR3nt: TGTGCCAGCAGCTCCGGGGGGTACAATGAGCAGTTCTTC; CDR3aa: CASSSGGYNEQFF; v_gene: TRBV11-3; d_gene: TRBD2; j_gene: TRBJ2-1; abundance: -